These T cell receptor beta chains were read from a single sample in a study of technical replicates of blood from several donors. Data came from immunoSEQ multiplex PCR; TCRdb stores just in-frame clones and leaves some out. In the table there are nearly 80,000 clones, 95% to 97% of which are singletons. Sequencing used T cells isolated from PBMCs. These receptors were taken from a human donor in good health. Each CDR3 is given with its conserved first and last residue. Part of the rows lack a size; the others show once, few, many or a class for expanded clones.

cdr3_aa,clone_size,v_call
CASSDSTGTGGYEQYF,-,TRBV19
CASSPGHLNTEAFF,-,TRBV5-1
CASSSGYEAFF,-,TRBV27
CASSLDFGRGSGGYTF,-,TRBV5-1
CASSVSPTSGSVTDTQYF,-,TRBV9
CASSTPGQGNYGYTF,-,TRBV5-6
CSVEDGGQGKGLSGSGYEQYF,-,TRBV29-1
CATRTGLNEQYF,-,TRBV28
CASSHGLAGGYEQYF,-,TRBV4-1
CASSLGGLVDTGELFF,-,TRBV5-1
CASSLSRREKNTGELFF,-,TRBV7-8
CSARPLAGGTNEQYF,-,TRBV29-1
CASSLESRTGIVREKLFF,-,TRBV11-3
CASSFNRDYGYTF,-,TRBV7-2
CASSLGTGGTDTQYF,-,TRBV5-6
CASSGTALYNEQFF,-,TRBV28
CASYINNEQFF,-,TRBV28
CASSVSGVDTEAFF,once,TRBV9
CAWRAGRYYGYTF,-,TRBV30
CASSWTGGTTEAFF,-,TRBV27
CASSPPVGKETDTQYF,-,TRBV18
CATSPSDRETNEQFF,-,TRBV15
CASSVGTGPEAFF,-,TRBV9
CASTNGNTIYF,-,TRBV10-3
CASSTLAGLETQYF,once,TRBV7-7
CASSGTGMLEKLFF,-,TRBV6-6
CASSQGDTVNQPQHF,-,TRBV4-1
CASSEEGRGAFF,-,TRBV25-1
CASTLGGSGYTF,once,TRBV6-5
CASSDRTGNQPQHF,once,TRBV6-6
CASSPDRGSTNEKLFF,-,TRBV5-6
CASSRGTSGLGTGELFF,-,TRBV7-9
CASSERGGWPGELFF,-,TRBV6-1
CPLLAFYEQYF,few,TRBV6-6
CASAPEGLAANEQFF,-,TRBV5-1
CASSLGPLQETQYF,-,TRBV7-9
CSVEEVEAGTQYF,-,TRBV29-1
CASSVSGVALNTEAFF,-,TRBV9
CASSPTSDGGEQYF,-,TRBV10-2
CATSRALTETQYF,-,TRBV15
CASSQDSQSTDTQYF,-,TRBV4-2
CASSLQGKGNQPQHF,-,TRBV19
CASSISGSNEQYF,-,TRBV19
CAWSIVSGTQYF,-,TRBV30
CASSPPTGSNYGYTF,once,TRBV5-4
CASSLLTTNEKLFF,-,TRBV28
CSVEDSAGVETQYF,-,TRBV29-1
CAWTRTKGALLEIFF,-,TRBV30
CSVSGNTEAFF,-,TRBV29-1
CASSFHQREEEFF,-,TRBV5-1